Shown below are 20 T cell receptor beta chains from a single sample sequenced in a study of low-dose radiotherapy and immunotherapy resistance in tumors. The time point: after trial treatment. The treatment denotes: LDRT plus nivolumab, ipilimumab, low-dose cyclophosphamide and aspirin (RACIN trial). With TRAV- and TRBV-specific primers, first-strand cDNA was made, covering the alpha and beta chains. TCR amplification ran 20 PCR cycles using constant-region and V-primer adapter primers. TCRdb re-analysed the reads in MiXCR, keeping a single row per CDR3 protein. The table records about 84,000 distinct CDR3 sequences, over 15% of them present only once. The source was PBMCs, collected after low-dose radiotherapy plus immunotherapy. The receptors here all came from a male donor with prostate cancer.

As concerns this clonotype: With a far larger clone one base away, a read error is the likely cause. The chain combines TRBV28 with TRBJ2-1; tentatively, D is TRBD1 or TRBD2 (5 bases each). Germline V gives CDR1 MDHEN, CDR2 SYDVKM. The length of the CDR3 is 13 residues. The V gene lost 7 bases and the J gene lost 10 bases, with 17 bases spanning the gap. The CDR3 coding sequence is TGTGCCAGCATCACACCCGGGGCCCACGAGCAGTTCTTC. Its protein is CASITPGAHEQFF.

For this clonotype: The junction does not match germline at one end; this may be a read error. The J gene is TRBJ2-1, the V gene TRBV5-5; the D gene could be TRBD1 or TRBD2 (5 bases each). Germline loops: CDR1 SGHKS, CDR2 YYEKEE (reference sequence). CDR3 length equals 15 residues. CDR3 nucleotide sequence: TGTGTCAGCATCACCCGACCCTACGGGGCCAATGAGCAGTTCTTC. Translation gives CVSITRPYGANEQFF.

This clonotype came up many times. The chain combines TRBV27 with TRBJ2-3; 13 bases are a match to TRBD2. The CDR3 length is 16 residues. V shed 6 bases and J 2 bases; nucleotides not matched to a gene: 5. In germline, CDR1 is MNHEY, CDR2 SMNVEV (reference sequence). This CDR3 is CASSRGLAGFTDTQYF. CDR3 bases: TGTGCCAGCAGCCGGGGACTAGCGGGGTTCACAGATACGCAGTATTTT.

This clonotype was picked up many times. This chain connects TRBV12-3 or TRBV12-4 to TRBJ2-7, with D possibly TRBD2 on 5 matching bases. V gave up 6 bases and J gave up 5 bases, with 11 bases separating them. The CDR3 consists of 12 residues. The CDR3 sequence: CASSREGDEQYF. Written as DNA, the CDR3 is TGTGCCAGCAGCCGGGAAGGAGACGAGCAGTACTTC.

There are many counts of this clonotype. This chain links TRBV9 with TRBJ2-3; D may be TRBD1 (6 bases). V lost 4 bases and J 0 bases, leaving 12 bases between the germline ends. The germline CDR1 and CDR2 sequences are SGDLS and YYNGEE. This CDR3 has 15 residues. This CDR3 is CASSPGTTSTDTQYF. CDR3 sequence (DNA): TGTGCCAGCAGCCCCGGGACAACTAGCACAGATACGCAGTATTTT.

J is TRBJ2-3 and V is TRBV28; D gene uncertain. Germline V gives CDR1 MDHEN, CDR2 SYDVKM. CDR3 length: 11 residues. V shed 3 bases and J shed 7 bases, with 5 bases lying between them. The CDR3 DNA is TGTGCCAGCAGTTTCCAAAATACGCAGTATTTT. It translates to CASSFQNTQYF.

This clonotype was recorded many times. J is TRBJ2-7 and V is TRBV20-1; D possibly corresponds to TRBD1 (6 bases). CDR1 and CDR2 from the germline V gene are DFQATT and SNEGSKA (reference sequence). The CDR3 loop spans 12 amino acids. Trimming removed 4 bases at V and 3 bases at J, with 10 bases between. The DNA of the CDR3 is TGCAGTGCTACCAAGACAGGCTACGAGCAGTACTTC. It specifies CSATKTGYEQYF.

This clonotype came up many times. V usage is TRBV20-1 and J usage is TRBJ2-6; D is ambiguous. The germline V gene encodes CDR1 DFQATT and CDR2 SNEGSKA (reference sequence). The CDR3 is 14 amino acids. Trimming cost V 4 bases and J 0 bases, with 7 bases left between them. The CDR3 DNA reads TGCAGTGCTAAACAGAGCTCTGGGGCCAACGTCCTGACTTTC. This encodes CSAKQSSGANVLTF.

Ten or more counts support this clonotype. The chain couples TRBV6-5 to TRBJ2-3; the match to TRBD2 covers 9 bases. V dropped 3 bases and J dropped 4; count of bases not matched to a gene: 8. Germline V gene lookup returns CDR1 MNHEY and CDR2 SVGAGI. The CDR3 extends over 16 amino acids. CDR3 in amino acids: CASSYQAGGHPDTQYF. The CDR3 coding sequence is TGTGCCAGCAGTTATCAGGCGGGAGGGCACCCAGATACGCAGTATTTT.

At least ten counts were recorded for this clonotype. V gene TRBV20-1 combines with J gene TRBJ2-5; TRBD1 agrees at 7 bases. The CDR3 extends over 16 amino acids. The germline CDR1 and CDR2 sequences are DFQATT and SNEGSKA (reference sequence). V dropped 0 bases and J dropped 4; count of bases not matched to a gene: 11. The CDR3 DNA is TGCAGTGCTAGAGATCTCTCGACAGGGCAGCCAGAGACCCAGTACTTC. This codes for CSARDLSTGQPETQYF.

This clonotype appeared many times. The CDR3 coding sequence is TGTGCCAGTAGTATTAGCCGGGAGGCTAGAAAAAACATTCAGTACTTC. This codes for CASSISREARKNIQYF. V and J are TRBV19 and TRBJ2-4; TRBD2 agrees at 7 bases. The CDR3 runs 16 residues. Germline V gene sequence: CDR1 LNHDA, CDR2 SQIVND (reference sequence). The junction had 9 bases not matched to a gene; V was cut back by 3 bases and J by 4 bases.

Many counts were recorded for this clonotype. The CDR3 region has the DNA TGCGCCAGCAGCCCAGGGACTAGCGGGATCGATGAGCAGTTCTTC. Amino acids: CASSPGTSGIDEQFF. This chain joins TRBV4-1 and TRBJ2-1; 13 bases are shared with TRBD2. J gave up 8 bases and V 4 bases, and 5 bases lay outside the gene matches. Germline assignment: CDR1 MGHRA and CDR2 YSYEKL. This CDR3 region has 15 residues.

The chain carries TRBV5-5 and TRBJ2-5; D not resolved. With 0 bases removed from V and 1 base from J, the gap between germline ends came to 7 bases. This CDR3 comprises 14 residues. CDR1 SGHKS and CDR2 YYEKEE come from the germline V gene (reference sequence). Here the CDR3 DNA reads TGTGCCAGCAGCTTGGAGCAGCTCCAAGAGACCCAGTACTTC. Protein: CASSLEQLQETQYF. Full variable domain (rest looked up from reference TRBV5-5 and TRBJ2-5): DAGVTQSPTHLIKTRGQQVTLRCSPISGHKSVSWYQQVLGQGPQFIFQYYEKEERGRGNFPDRFSARQFPNYSSELNVNALLLGDSALYLCASSLEQLQETQYFGPGTRLLVL.

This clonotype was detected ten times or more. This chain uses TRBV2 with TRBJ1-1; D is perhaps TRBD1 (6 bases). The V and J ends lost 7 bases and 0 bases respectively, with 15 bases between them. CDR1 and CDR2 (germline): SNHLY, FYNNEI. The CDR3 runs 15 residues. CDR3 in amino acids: CASTSLGGMNTEAFF. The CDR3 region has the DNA TGTGCCAGCACCAGTCTAGGGGGAATGAACACTGAAGCTTTCTTT.

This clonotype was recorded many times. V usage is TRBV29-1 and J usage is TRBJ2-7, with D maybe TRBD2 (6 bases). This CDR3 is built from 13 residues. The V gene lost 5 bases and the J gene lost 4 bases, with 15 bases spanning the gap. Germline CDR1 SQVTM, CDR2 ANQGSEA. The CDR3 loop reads CSVYGSGRYEQYF. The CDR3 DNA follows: TGCAGCGTTTATGGATCAGGGAGGTACGAGCAGTACTTC.

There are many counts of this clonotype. This CDR3 is CAISGRQGTSLSGNTIYF. CDR3 coding DNA: TGTGCCATCAGTGGTAGACAGGGGACGTCGCTCTCTGGAAACACCATATATTTT. The rearrangement links TRBV10-3 to TRBJ1-3, with 8 positions matching TRBD1. There are 18 residues in the CDR3. The trim removed 4 bases at V and 0 bases at J, leaving 11 bases unmatched. Germline V CDR1 and CDR2: ENHRY, SYGVKD.

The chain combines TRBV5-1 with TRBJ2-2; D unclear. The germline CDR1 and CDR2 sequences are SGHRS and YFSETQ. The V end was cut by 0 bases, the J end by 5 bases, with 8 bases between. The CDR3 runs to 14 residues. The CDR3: CASSLDRTTGELFF. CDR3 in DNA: TGCGCCAGCAGCTTGGACCGAACGACCGGGGAGCTGTTTTTT.

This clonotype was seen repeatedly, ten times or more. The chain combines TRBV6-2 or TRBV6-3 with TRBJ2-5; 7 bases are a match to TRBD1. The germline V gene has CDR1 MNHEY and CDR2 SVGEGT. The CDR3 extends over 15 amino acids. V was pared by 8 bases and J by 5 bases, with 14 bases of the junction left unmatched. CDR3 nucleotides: TGTGCCAGCCGGGACACAGGCCTCAGGGGGGAGACCCAGTACTTC. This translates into CASRDTGLRGETQYF.

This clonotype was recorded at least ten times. The CDR3 is CASSLGLAGDADTQYF. As DNA, the CDR3 is TGTGCCAGCAGCTTAGGGCTAGCGGGAGATGCAGATACGCAGTATTTT. The rearrangement uses TRBV7-2 and TRBJ2-3, with TRBD2 matching over 10 bases. With 1 base clipped from V and 4 bases from J, the junction kept 5 bases outside the gene matches. CDR1 is SGHTA, CDR2 FQGNSA, per germline. The CDR3 is 16 residues long.

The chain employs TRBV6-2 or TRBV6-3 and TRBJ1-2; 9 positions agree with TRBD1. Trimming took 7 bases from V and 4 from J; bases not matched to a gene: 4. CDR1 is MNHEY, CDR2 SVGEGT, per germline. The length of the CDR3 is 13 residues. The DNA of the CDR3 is TGTGCCAGCACGGGGACAGGGTCCTATGGCTACACCTTC. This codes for CASTGTGSYGYTF.